This TCR beta chain was recovered during a study of OX40 agonist ivuxolimab in advanced cancers. In the study overall: Ivuxolimab, an agonistic anti-OX40 (CD134) antibody, was given to patients.

V lost 0 bases, J lost 2 bases, and 6 bases stayed unmatched. Per germline, CDR1 SGHNT and CDR2 YYREEE (reference sequence). This CDR3 is 17 amino acids long. The table came from immunoSEQ multiplex PCR; TCRdb's copy has only in-frame clones and leaves some out. The sample includes roughly 46,000 clones, under 90% seen only once; the top ten take less than 2%. This TCR came from an adult with an advanced solid tumor such as melanoma, head and neck, liver or kidney cancer. V usage is TRBV5-4 and J usage is TRBJ2-7; 12 bases fit TRBD2. Sequenced here: CD4+ or CD8+ T cells sorted from blood, sampled in a trial of the OX40 agonist ivuxolimab. The CDR3, as DNA: TGTGCCAGCAGCTTGGGAACTAGCGGGGGGTTACCCTACGAGCAGTACTTC. It translates to CASSLGTSGGLPYEQYF.